This TCR beta chain was identified in a study of cytotoxic CD8 clonotypes in ibrutinib-treated CLL. This clone was recorded once. The table came from immunoSEQ multiplex PCR; TCRdb's copy has only in-frame clones and leaves some out. The sample has around 150,000 clones, 70% to 85% seen once. Germline assignment: CDR1 MNHNS and CDR2 SASEGT. The CDR3 is made up of 14 amino acids. V lost 6 bases and J lost 5; bases outside the gene matches: 9. The sample consisted of PBMCs, taken after 12 months of ibrutinib treatment. The V call is TRBV6-1, the J call TRBJ1-2; TRBD1 aligns across 7 bases. The origin of this receptor is a human donor with chronic lymphocytic leukemia. The CDR3 coding sequence is TGTGCCAGCAGCGGATCGGGACAGATTTATGGCTACACCTTC. Amino acid sequence: CASSGSGQIYGYTF.